The clone carrying this T cell receptor beta chain was picked up one time. Trimming shortened V by 5 bases and J by 4 bases, and 14 bases separated the two germline ends. Germline assignment: CDR1 SEHNR and CDR2 FQNEAQ (reference sequence). The CDR3 runs 14 residues. Nashville, Tennessee was home to all donors, each a Caucasian adult. CD4+ cells underwent separation, giving CD45RA+ naive and CD45RA-negative memory subsets. This entry comes from a study of shared clonotypes between healthy human individuals. The overall study: Donors, aged 18 to 49, were a couple of women and three men. For every donor, three CD4 naive, three CD4 memory, two CD8 naive and one CD8 memory plates were used.

Clones were sequenced by immunoSEQ multiplex PCR, and TCRdb holds only the in-frame ones, with some missing. The repertoire holds about 670,000 clones, with 60% to 80% as singletons. V usage is TRBV7-9 and J usage is TRBJ2-5; maybe TRBD1 (5 bases). Sequences were obtained from memory CD4+ T cells sorted from blood. Subset specified: CD45RA-negative fraction. This TCR was recovered from a woman aged 25 to 39 in good health. The CDR3 sequence is CASSPDNNLETQYF. In DNA form, the CDR3 reads TGTGCCAGCAGCCCGGACAACAACCTAGAGACCCAGTACTTC.